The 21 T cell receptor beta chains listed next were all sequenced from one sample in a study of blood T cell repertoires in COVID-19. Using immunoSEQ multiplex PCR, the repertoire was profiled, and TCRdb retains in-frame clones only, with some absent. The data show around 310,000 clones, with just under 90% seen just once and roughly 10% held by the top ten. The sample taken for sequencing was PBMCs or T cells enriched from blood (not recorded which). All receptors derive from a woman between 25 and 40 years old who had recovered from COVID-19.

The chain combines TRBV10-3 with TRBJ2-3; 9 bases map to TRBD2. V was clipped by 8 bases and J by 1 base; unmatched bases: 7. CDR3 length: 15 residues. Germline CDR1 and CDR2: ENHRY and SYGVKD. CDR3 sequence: CAIAIAGDGTDTQYF. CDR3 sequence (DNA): TGTGCCATCGCAATAGCGGGAGACGGCACAGATACGCAGTATTTT.

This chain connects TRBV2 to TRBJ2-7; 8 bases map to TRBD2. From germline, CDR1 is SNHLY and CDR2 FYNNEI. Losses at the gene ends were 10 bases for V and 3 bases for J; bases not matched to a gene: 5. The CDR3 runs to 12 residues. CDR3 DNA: TGTGCCACCGGGGGGGAGTACTACGAGCAGTACTTC. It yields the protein CATGGEYYEQYF.

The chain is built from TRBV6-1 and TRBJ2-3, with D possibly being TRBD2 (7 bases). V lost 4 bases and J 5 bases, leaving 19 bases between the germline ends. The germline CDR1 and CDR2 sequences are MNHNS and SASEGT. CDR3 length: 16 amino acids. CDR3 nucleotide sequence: TGTGCCAGCAGTGCACAGGGCAAAGCGGGAAGAGATACGCAGTATTTT. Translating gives CASSAQGKAGRDTQYF.

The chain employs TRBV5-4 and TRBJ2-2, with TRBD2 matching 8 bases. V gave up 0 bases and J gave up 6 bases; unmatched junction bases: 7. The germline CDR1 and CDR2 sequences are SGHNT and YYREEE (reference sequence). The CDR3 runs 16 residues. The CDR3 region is CASSLGSGTVAGELFF. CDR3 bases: TGTGCCAGCAGCTTGGGTAGCGGGACGGTGGCCGGGGAGCTGTTTTTT.

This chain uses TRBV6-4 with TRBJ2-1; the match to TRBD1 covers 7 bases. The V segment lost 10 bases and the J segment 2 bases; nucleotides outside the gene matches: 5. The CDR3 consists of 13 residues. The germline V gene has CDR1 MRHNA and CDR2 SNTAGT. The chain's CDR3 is CATRDRAYNEQFF. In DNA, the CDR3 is TGTGCCACCAGGGACAGAGCCTACAATGAGCAGTTCTTC.

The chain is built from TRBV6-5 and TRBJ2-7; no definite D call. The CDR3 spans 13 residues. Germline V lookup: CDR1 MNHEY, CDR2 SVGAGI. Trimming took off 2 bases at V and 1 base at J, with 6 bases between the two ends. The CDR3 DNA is TGTGCCAGCAGTTACGGGCAGTCCTACGAGCAGTACTTC. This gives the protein CASSYGQSYEQYF.

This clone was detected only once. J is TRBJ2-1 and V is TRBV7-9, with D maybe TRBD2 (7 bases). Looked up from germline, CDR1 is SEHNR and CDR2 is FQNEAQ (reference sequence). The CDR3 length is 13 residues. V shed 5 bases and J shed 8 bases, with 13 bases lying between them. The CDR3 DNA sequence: TGTGCCAGCAGCCTGCCGGGGGGCGATGAGCAGTTCTTC. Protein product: CASSLPGGDEQFF.

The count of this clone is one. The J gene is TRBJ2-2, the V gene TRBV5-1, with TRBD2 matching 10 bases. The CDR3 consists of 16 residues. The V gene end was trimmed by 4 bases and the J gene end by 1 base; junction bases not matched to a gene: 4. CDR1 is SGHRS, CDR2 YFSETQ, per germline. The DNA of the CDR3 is TGCGCCAGCAGCCTGGGACTAGCGAGGAACACCGGGGAGCTGTTTTTT. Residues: CASSLGLARNTGELFF.

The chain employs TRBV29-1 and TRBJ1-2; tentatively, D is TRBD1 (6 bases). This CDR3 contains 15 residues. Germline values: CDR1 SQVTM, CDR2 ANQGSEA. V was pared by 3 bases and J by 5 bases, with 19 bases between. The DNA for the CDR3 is TGCAGCGTTGATTATCTCGTGACAGGCCCTTATGGCTACACCTTC. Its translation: CSVDYLVTGPYGYTF.

CDR3 sequence reads: CASSQGATNTGELFF. CDR3 sequence (DNA): TGTGCCAGCAGCCAAGGGGCGACGAACACCGGGGAGCTGTTTTTT. The chain couples TRBV14 to TRBJ2-2; D gene ambiguous. Between the trimmed V and J ends, which lost 1 base and 0 bases, there was a span of 6 bases. CDR1 is SGHDN and CDR2 is FVKESK in the germline V gene. CDR3 size: 15 residues.

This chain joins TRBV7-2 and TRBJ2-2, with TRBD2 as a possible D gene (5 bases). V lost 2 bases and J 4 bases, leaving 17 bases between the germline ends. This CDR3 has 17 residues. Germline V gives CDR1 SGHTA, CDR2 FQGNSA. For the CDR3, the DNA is TGTGCCAGCAGCTTAATCGGGTCGAGCGGTGGCACCGGGGAGCTGTTTTTT. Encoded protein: CASSLIGSSGGTGELFF.

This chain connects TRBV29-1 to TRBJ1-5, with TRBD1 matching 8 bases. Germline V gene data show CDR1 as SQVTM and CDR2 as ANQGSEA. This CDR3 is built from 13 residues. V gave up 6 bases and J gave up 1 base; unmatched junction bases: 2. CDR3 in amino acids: CSVRQGSNQPQHF. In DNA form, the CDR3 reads TGCAGCGTGCGACAGGGGAGCAATCAGCCCCAGCATTTT. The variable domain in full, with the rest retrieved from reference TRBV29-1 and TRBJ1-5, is SAVISQKPSRDICQRGTSLTIQCQVDSQVTMMFWYRQQPGQSLTLIATANQGSEATYESGFVIDKFPISRPNLTFSTLTVSNMSPEDSSIYLCSVRQGSNQPQHFGDGTRLSIL.

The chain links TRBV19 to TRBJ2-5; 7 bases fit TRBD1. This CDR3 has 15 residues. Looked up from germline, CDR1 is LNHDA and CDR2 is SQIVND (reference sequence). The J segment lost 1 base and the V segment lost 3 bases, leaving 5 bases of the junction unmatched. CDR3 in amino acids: CASSMAHRGQETQYF. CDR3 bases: TGTGCCAGTAGTATGGCCCACAGGGGCCAAGAGACCCAGTACTTC.

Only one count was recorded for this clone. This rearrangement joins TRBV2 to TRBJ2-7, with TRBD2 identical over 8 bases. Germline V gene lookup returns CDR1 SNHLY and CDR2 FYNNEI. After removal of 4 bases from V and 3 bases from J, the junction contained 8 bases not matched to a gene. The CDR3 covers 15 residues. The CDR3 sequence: CASSVRAGGYYEQYF. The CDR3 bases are TGTGCCAGCAGTGTTAGGGCGGGAGGTTACTACGAGCAGTACTTC.

CDR3 loop: CASSDTTVYEQYF. The CDR3 bases are TGTGCCAGCAGTGACACGACAGTTTACGAGCAGTACTTC. The V gene is TRBV6-1, the J gene TRBJ2-7; D perhaps matches TRBD1 (5 bases). V gave up 3 bases and J gave up 4 bases, with 10 bases separating them. Germline CDR1 is MNHNS and CDR2 is SASEGT. CDR3 length equals 13 residues.

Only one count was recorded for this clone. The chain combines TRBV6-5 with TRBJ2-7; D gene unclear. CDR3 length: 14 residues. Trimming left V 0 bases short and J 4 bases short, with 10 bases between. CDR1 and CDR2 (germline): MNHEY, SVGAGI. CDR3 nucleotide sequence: TGTGCCAGCAGTTACTCTTTCCTCCAGTACGAGCAGTACTTC. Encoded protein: CASSYSFLQYEQYF.

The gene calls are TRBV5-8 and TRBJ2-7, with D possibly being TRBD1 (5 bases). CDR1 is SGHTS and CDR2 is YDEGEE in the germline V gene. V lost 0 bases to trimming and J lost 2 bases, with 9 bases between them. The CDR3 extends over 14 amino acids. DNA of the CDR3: TGTGCCAGCAGCTTGGGACAGCTTACCTACGAGCAGTACTTC. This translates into CASSLGQLTYEQYF.

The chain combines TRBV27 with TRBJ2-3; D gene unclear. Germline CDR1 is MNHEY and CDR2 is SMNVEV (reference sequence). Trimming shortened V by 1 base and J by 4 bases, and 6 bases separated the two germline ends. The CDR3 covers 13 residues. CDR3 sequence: CASSLLASDTQYF. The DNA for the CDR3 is TGTGCCAGCAGTTTATTAGCATCAGATACGCAGTATTTT.

CDR3 sequence (DNA): TGTGCCAGCAGTGTGGGGCAGGAAAAACTGTTTTTT. This gives the protein CASSVGQEKLFF. This sequence joins TRBV12-3 or TRBV12-4 and TRBJ1-4; TRBD1 is a possible D gene (5 bases). There are 12 residues in the CDR3. V was trimmed by 5 bases and J by 8 bases, leaving 9 bases between them.

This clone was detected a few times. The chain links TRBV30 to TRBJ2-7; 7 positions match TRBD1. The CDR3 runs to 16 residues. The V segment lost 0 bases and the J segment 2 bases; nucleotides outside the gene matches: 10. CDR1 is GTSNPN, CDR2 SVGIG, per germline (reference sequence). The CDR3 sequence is CAWSVLIGQVTYEQYF. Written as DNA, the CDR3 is TGTGCCTGGAGTGTACTAATTGGACAGGTCACCTACGAGCAGTACTTC.

The CDR3 reads CASSIWGGDSGANVLTF. The CDR3 nucleotides are TGTGCCAGTAGTATATGGGGAGGGGACTCTGGGGCCAACGTCCTGACTTTC. The V gene is TRBV19, the J gene TRBJ2-6, with 7 bases identical to TRBD2. V dropped 2 bases and J dropped 0; count of bases not matched to a gene: 4. CDR1 is LNHDA, CDR2 SQIVND, per germline (reference sequence). This CDR3 spans 17 amino acids. Combining the CDR3 with reference TRBV19 and TRBJ2-6 gives the whole variable domain DGGITQSPKYLFRKEGQNVTLSCEQNLNHDAMYWYRQDPGQGLRLIYYSQIVNDFQKGDIAEGYSVSREKKESFPLTVTSAQKNPTAFYLCASSIWGGDSGANVLTFGAGSRLTVL.